The 30 T cell receptor beta chains presented below share a single source sample, sequenced in a study of monozygotic twins with inflammatory bowel disease (dated by TCRdb to about 2019). Preparation of the library involved 5' RACE. Sequencing was carried out with an Illumina HiSeq 2500. After TCRdb reprocessed the reads, each CDR3 protein sequence was kept as one row, without DNA. The record for this sample contains a few hundred thousand distinct CDR3 sequences. 2.6% of the sample is taken by the ten largest. The sample was blood. The receptors stem from a human donor with ulcerative colitis or Crohn's disease, or a healthy co-twin of an affected twin (not recorded which).

The chain is built from TRBV5-1 and TRBJ1-6; TCRdb gives TRBD1 as the D gene, but with no DNA this cannot be confirmed. CDR1 and CDR2 from the germline V gene are SGHRS and YFSETQ. This CDR3 has 16 residues. The CDR3: CASSLGHNSYNSPLHF.

The chain carries TRBV19 and TRBJ1-6; TCRdb designates TRBD1, a call that cannot be tested without DNA. Germline loops: CDR1 LNHDA, CDR2 SQIVND (reference sequence). This CDR3 has 15 residues. Here the CDR3 reads CASSIDGGPGSPLHF.

The gene calls are TRBV7-3 and TRBJ2-1. From germline, CDR1 is SGHTA and CDR2 FQGTGA. This CDR3 is 15 amino acids long. The CDR3 loop reads CASSFDRTTTNEQFF.

V gene TRBV27 combines with J gene TRBJ1-6; TCRdb proposes TRBD1, but this gene call is untestable without DNA. Germline CDR1 MNHEY, CDR2 SMNVEV (reference sequence). The CDR3 is 16 amino acids. The CDR3 loop reads CASSRELTVFNSPLHF.

The V and J genes are TRBV20-1 and TRBJ1-5; TCRdb's assignment of TRBD1 cannot be checked, as there is no DNA. CDR3 length: 14 amino acids. Germline values: CDR1 DFQATT, CDR2 SNEGSKA (reference sequence). CDR3 region: CSASWPGGNQPQHF.

The V gene is TRBV30, the J gene TRBJ2-7; TCRdb lists TRBD1, though no DNA is available to test this call. The CDR3 is made up of 13 amino acids. Germline CDR1 and CDR2: GTSNPN and SVGIG (reference sequence). This chain's CDR3 is CAWSPGGDHEQYF.

The chain joins TRBV19 to TRBJ2-7. From germline, CDR1 is LNHDA and CDR2 SQIVND (reference sequence). The CDR3 runs to 14 residues. The CDR3 sequence: CASSISTGPNEQYF. The variable domain in full, completed from reference TRBV19 and TRBJ2-7, reads DGGITQSPKYLFRKEGQNVTLSCEQNLNHDAMYWYRQDPGQGLRLIYYSQIVNDFQKGDIAEGYSVSREKKESFPLTVTSAQKNPTAFYLCASSISTGPNEQYFGPGTRLTVT.

This chain uses TRBV7-2 with TRBJ2-2. Germline V gene sequence: CDR1 SGHTA, CDR2 FQGNSA. The CDR3 runs 15 residues. CDR3 sequence reads: CASSFSASNTGELFF.

The chain is built from TRBV24-1 and TRBJ1-5; TCRdb returns TRBD1, unconfirmable since there is no DNA. This CDR3 has 16 residues. Germline V gene sequence: CDR1 KGHDR, CDR2 SFDVKD. CDR3 protein: CATSETGTRSNQPQHF.

The rearrangement joins TRBV5-1 to TRBJ2-3; TCRdb's D call of TRBD1 is untestable without DNA. CDR1 and CDR2 from the germline V gene are SGHRS and YFSETQ. This CDR3 has 16 residues. CDR3 residues: CASSPGQGLFTDTQYF.

The chain carries TRBV29-1 and TRBJ2-7; the TCRdb call, TRBD1, lacks DNA for checking. This CDR3 has 13 amino acids. Looked up from germline, CDR1 is SQVTM and CDR2 is ANQGSEA. CDR3 sequence reads: CSYRQGVFYEQYF.

The chain recombines TRBV5-4 with TRBJ2-1; TCRdb returns TRBD1, unconfirmable since there is no DNA. The CDR3 has 13 residues. The germline V gene has CDR1 SGHNT and CDR2 YYREEE (reference sequence). The CDR3 sequence is CASSPQAADKQFF.

The rearrangement joins TRBV6-1 to TRBJ2-7. The CDR3 spans 11 residues. CDR1 is MNHNS, CDR2 SASEGT, per germline. The CDR3 sequence is CASRGPYEQYF.

The chain is built from TRBV20-1 and TRBJ2-7; TCRdb reports TRBD2, a call that lacks DNA to check it against. The CDR3 spans 15 residues. Per the germline V gene, CDR1 is DFQATT and CDR2 is SNEGSKA (reference sequence). The CDR3 reads CSARDERVSSYEQYF.

The gene calls are TRBV9 and TRBJ1-1; TCRdb's D call of TRBD1 is untestable without DNA. The CDR3 covers 14 residues. Germline CDR1 is SGDLS and CDR2 is YYNGEE. The CDR3 region is CASSVDVAGTEAFF.

The chain has TRBV4-3 and TRBJ2-2; TCRdb's D call, TRBD1, is unchecked because there is no DNA. This CDR3 has 17 amino acids. The germline V gene has CDR1 LGHNA and CDR2 YSLEER. The CDR3 is CASSHKFGQGGTGELFF.

This chain links TRBV7-2 with TRBJ2-2; checking the TCRdb D call of TRBD1 is not possible without DNA. This CDR3 has 17 residues. CDR1 and CDR2 from the germline V gene are SGHTA and FQGNSA. The CDR3 protein is CASSFPRTGGRTGELFF. Full variable domain (outside the CDR3, taken from reference TRBV7-2 and TRBJ2-2): GAGVSQSPSNKVTEKGKDVELRCDPISGHTALYWYRQSLGQGLEFLIYFQGNSAPDKSGLPSDRFSAERTGGSVSTLTIQRTQQEDSAVYLCASSFPRTGGRTGELFFGEGSRLTVL.

This chain links TRBV27 with TRBJ2-7. This CDR3 has 13 amino acids. Germline lookup yields CDR1 MNHEY and CDR2 SMNVEV (reference sequence). CDR3 amino acids: CASQRGGSYEQYF.

The chain employs TRBV11-2 and TRBJ1-5; TCRdb calls TRBD1, which cannot be checked without DNA. CDR1 is SGHAT and CDR2 is FQNNGV in the germline V gene. The CDR3 consists of 15 residues. The CDR3 is CASSLGAGNNQPQHF.

CDR3 residues: CASSWEPGRGEQYF. The gene calls are TRBV5-1 and TRBJ2-7; with no DNA, the TCRdb D assignment of TRBD1 cannot be verified. The V gene's germline CDR1 is SGHRS and CDR2 YFSETQ. The CDR3 is 14 residues long.

This chain uses TRBV15 with TRBJ2-1. The CDR3 loop spans 12 amino acids. Germline V lookup: CDR1 LNHNV, CDR2 YYDKDF (reference sequence). CDR3 in amino acids: CATSRDRLGAFF.

The chain couples TRBV5-6 to TRBJ2-5; TCRdb's assignment of TRBD2 cannot be checked, as there is no DNA. In germline, CDR1 is SGHDT, CDR2 YYEEEE. The CDR3 has 15 amino acids. The CDR3 protein is CASSLVLAGEETQYF.

The chain links TRBV19 to TRBJ1-5. Per germline, CDR1 LNHDA and CDR2 SQIVND (reference sequence). The CDR3 sequence is 16 residues long. The CDR3 sequence is CASSIGSDYTNQPQHF. Full variable domain (rest looked up from reference TRBV19 and TRBJ1-5): DGGITQSPKYLFRKEGQNVTLSCEQNLNHDAMYWYRQDPGQGLRLIYYSQIVNDFQKGDIAEGYSVSREKKESFPLTVTSAQKNPTAFYLCASSIGSDYTNQPQHFGDGTRLSIL.

The rearrangement uses TRBV7-2 and TRBJ2-5; TCRdb gives TRBD1 as the D gene, but with no DNA this cannot be confirmed. Per germline, CDR1 SGHTA and CDR2 FQGNSA. The CDR3 length is 14 residues. The CDR3 here is CASSSRGRQETQYF.

This chain joins TRBV12-3 or TRBV12-4 and TRBJ2-7; TCRdb names TRBD1, which stays unverified in the absence of DNA. The CDR3 length is 14 residues. The CDR3 is CASRDRGLSYEQYF.

V usage is TRBV3-1 and J usage is TRBJ2-3. Germline CDR1 is LGHDT and CDR2 is YNNKEL (reference sequence). The CDR3 has 15 residues. The CDR3 protein is CASSQESWTADTQYF.

The chain carries TRBV18 and TRBJ1-2; TCRdb's D call, TRBD1, is unchecked because there is no DNA. CDR3 length: 14 residues. Germline values: CDR1 KGHSH, CDR2 LQKENI. CDR3 in amino acids: CASSPEGHSYGYTF.

V usage is TRBV7-2 and J usage is TRBJ1-5. CDR1 and CDR2 (germline): SGHTA, FQGNSA. CDR3 length: 13 residues. CDR3: CASSPGRDQPQHF.

This chain connects TRBV7-2 to TRBJ1-5. The CDR3 extends over 13 amino acids. The V gene's germline CDR1 is SGHTA and CDR2 FQGNSA. The CDR3 sequence is CASSPSLNQPQHF. Variable domain in full (rest from reference TRBV7-2 and TRBJ1-5): GAGVSQSPSNKVTEKGKDVELRCDPISGHTALYWYRQSLGQGLEFLIYFQGNSAPDKSGLPSDRFSAERTGGSVSTLTIQRTQQEDSAVYLCASSPSLNQPQHFGDGTRLSIL.

V gene TRBV6-2 or TRBV6-3 combines with J gene TRBJ2-7. CDR3 length: 12 residues. Germline V lookup: CDR1 MNHEY, CDR2 SVGEGT. CDR3 amino acids: CASSRVAFEQYF.